What follows is one TCR beta chain and its context. Here immunoSEQ multiplex PCR was the method, and the copy in TCRdb shows in-frame clones only, minus some. The data show 250,000 to 300,000 clones, roughly 85% seen once. This entry is derived from a study of blood T cell repertoires in COVID-19. The wider study: The United States, Italy and Spain provided the acute and convalescent COVID-19 samples.

This CDR3 is built from 16 residues. The V gene's germline CDR1 is SEHNR and CDR2 FQNEAQ (reference sequence). With 1 base removed from V and 2 bases from J, the gap between germline ends came to 13 bases. The specimen sequenced was peripheral blood. The sequence was obtained from a woman younger than 30 with acute or convalescent COVID-19. The chain combines TRBV7-9 with TRBJ2-3; weak D call: TRBD1 (5 bases). CDR3 amino acids: CASSLGLDRNTDTQYF. CDR3 DNA sequence: TGTGCCAGCAGCTTAGGTCTCGACAGAAACACAGATACGCAGTATTTT.